This T cell receptor beta chain was captured in a study of cytomegalovirus exposure and HLA in healthy donors. Study conclusions and caveats: In an earlier analysis, in around 590 donors, most V segments appeared productive either ~90% or ~30% of the time.

The PCR ran on 60 Vbeta and 13 Jbeta primers. Assay: immunoSEQ multiplex PCR; the TCRdb copy retains only in-frame clones and omits some. Here the sample spans about 210,000 clones, around 80% being singletons. Details on this clone: Its cognate antigen is unknown.

This sequence was found in a middle-aged man in good health and CMV-seropositive. Sequencing was performed on PBMCs.

The CDR3: CAISEWGLRNGYTF. DNA for the CDR3: TGTGCCATCAGTGAGTGGGGCCTCCGAAATGGCTACACCTTC. The J gene is TRBJ1-2, the V gene TRBV10-3; TRBD1 is a possible D gene (5 bases). V gave up 1 base and J gave up 6 bases, with 12 bases separating them. The CDR3 is 14 amino acids. Per germline, CDR1 ENHRY and CDR2 SYGVKD.